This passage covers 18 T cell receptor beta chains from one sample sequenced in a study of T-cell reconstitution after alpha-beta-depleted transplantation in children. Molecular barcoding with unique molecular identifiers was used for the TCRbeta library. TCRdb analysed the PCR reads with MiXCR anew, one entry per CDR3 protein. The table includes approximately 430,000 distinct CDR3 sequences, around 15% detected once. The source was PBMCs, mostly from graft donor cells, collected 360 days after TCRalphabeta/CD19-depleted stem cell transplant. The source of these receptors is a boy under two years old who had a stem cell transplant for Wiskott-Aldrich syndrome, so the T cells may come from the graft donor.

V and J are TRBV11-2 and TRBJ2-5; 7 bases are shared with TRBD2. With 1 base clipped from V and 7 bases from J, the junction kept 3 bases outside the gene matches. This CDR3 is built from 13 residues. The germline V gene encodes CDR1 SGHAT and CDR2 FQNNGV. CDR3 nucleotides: TGTGCCAGCAGCTTAGGGGGCGGGGGGACCCAGTACTTC. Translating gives CASSLGGGGTQYF.

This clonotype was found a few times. The CDR3 loop reads CASSNGRSQYF. DNA of the CDR3: TGCGCCAGCAGCAATGGACGAAGCCAGTACTTC. V usage is TRBV5-1 and J usage is TRBJ2-5; D remains unclear. Germline V lookup: CDR1 SGHRS, CDR2 YFSETQ. V was clipped by 4 bases and J by 10 bases, with 11 bases between them. The CDR3 runs to 11 residues.

DNA for the CDR3: TGTGCCTGGAGTGGGACAGGGGGCTATCAGCCCCAGCATTTT. Its protein is CAWSGTGGYQPQHF. The chain carries TRBV30 and TRBJ1-5; 11 nucleotides align to TRBD1. The CDR3 runs to 14 residues. In germline, CDR1 is GTSNPN, CDR2 SVGIG (reference sequence). The junction had 1 base not matched to a gene; V was cut back by 1 base and J by 5 bases.

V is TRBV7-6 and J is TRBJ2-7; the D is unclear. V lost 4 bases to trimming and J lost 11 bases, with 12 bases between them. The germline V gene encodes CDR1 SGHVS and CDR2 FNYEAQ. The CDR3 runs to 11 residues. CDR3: CASSSGGEKYF. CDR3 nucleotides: TGTGCCAGCAGCTCCGGTGGGGAAAAGTACTTC.

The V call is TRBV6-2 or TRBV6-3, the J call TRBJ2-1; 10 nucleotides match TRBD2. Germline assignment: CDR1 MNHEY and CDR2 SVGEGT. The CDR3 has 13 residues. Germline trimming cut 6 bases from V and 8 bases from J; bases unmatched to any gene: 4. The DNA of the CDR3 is TGTGCCAGCAGGGGGACTAGCGATTATGAGCAGTTCTTC. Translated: CASRGTSDYEQFF.

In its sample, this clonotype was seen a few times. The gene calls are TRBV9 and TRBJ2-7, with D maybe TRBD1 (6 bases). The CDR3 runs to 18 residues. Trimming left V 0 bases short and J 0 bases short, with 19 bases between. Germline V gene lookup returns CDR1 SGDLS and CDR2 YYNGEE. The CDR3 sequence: CASSVDRGTGRDSYEQYF. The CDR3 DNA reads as TGTGCCAGCAGCGTAGATCGGGGAACAGGGCGAGACTCCTACGAGCAGTACTTC.

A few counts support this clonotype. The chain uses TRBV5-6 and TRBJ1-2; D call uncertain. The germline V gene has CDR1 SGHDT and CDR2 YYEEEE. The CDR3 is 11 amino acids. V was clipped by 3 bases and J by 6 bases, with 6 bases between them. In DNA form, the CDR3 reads TGTGCCAGCAGCTATTTGCATGGCTACACCTTC. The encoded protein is CASSYLHGYTF.

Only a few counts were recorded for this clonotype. The DNA for the CDR3 is TGTGCCAGCACCGGACAGGGGAGGTTAAATGAGCAGTTCTTC. Translated, it gives CASTGQGRLNEQFF. The chain joins TRBV6-2 or TRBV6-3 to TRBJ2-1; 9 bases line up with TRBD1. The CDR3 covers 14 residues. Trimming removed 7 bases from V and 7 bases from J; junction bases left unmatched: 8. From germline, CDR1 is MNHEY and CDR2 SVGEGT.

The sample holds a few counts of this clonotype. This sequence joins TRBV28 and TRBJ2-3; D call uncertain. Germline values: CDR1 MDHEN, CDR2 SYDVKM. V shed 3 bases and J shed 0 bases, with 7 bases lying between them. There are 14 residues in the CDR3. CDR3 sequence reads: CASSFLPSTDTQYF. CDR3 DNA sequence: TGTGCCAGCAGTTTCTTACCTAGCACAGATACGCAGTATTTT.

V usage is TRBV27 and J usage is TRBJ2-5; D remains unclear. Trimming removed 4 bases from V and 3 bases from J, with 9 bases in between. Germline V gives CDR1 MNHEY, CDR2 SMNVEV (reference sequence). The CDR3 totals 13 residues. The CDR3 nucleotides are TGTGCCAGCAGTTCCTACAGCGAAGAGACCCAGTACTTC. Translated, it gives CASSSYSEETQYF.

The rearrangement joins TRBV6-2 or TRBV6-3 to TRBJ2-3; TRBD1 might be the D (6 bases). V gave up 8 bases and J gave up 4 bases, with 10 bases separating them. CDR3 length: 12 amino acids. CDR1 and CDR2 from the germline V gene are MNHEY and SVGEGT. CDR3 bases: TGTGCCAGCGGGAACAGGGCAGATACGCAGTATTTT. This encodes CASGNRADTQYF.

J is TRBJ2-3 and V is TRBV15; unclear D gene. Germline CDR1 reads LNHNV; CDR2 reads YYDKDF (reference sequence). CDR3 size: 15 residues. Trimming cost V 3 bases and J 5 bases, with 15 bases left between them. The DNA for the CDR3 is TGTGCCACCAGCAGCATAGGACCTACCAGAGATACGCAGTATTTT. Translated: CATSSIGPTRDTQYF. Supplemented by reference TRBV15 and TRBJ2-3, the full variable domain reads DAMVIQNPRYQVTQFGKPVTLSCSQTLNHNVMYWYQQKSSQAPKLLFHYYDKDFNNEADTPDNFQSRRPNTSFCFLDIRSPGLGDTAMYLCATSSIGPTRDTQYFGPGTRLTVL.

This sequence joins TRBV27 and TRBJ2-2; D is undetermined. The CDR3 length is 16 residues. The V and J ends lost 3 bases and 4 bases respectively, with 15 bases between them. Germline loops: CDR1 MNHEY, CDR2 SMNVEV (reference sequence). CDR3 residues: CASSFDTRKSTGELFF. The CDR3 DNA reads TGTGCCAGCAGTTTCGACACCCGAAAGAGCACCGGGGAGCTGTTTTTT.

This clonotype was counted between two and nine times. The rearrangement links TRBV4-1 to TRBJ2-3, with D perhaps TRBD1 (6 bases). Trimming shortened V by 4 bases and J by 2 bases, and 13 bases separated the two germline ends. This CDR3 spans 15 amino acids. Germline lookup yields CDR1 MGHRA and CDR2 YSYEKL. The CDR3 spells CASSPQGPHTDTQYF. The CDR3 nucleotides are TGCGCCAGCAGCCCACAGGGACCCCACACAGATACGCAGTATTTT.

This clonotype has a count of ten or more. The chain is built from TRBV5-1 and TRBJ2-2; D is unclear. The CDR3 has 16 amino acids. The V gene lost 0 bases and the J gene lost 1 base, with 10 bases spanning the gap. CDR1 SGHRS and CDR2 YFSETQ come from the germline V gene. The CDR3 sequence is CASSLAVAGNTGELFF. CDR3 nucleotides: TGCGCCAGCAGCTTGGCCGTGGCAGGGAACACCGGGGAGCTGTTTTTT.

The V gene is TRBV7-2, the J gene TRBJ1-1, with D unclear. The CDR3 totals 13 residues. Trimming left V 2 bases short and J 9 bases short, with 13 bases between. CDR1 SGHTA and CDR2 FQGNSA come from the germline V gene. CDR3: CASSLREGGKAFF. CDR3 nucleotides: TGTGCCAGCAGCTTAAGGGAGGGAGGGAAAGCTTTCTTT.

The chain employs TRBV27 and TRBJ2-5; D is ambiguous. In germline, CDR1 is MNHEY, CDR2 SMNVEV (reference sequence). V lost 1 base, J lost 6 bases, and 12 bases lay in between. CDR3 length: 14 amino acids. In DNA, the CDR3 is TGTGCCAGCAGTTTATTGGGAAGGGAACAGACCCAGTACTTC. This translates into CASSLLGREQTQYF.

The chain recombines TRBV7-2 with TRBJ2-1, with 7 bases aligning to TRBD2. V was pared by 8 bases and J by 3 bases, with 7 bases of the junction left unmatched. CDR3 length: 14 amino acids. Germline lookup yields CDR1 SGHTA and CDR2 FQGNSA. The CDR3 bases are TGTGCCAGCGAACGGGAGGCCAACTACAATGAGCAGTTCTTC. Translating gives CASEREANYNEQFF.